What follows is one T cell receptor beta chain and its context. Trimming took off 3 bases at V and 3 bases at J, with 14 bases between the two ends. Germline V lookup: CDR1 WNHNN, CDR2 SYGVQD (reference sequence). The CDR3 is 15 amino acids. The data derive from a study of blood T cell repertoires in COVID-19. This table comes from immunoSEQ multiplex PCR, and its TCRdb copy is limited to in-frame clones, with some not included. The sample contains around 200,000 clones, 80% to 90% of which appear only once. Sequenced: PBMCs or T cells enriched from blood (not recorded which). The gene calls are TRBV10-1 and TRBJ1-1, with D uncertain. The sequence came from a woman in her twenties or thirties who had been exposed to COVID-19. The CDR3 bases are TGCGCCAGCAGTGACCCCGGTTCCGGGGACACTGAAGCTTTCTTT. It yields the protein CASSDPGSGDTEAFF.